These 28 T cell receptor beta chains originate from one sample sequenced in a study of T cell changes during pregnancy in multiple sclerosis (dated by TCRdb to the late 2010s). Library preparation employed the immunoSEQ multiplex PCR assay. Held by TCRdb, this immuneACCESS table contains in-frame sequences only and omits some clones. Under half of the omission traces to an unresolved V gene where checked; the cause of the rest is unknown. For this sample the table gives tens of thousands of clones, of which approximately 90% were detected only once. The ten largest clonotypes hold around 0.93% of the sample. Sequenced here: peripheral blood, sampled before pregnancy. The receptor source for this set is a female donor with multiple sclerosis, enrolled in a pregnancy study.

V usage is TRBV2 and J usage is TRBJ1-4; no clear D. With 10 bases removed from V and 3 bases from J, the gap between germline ends came to 12 bases. The CDR3 is 13 residues long. From germline, CDR1 is SNHLY and CDR2 FYNNEI. CDR3: CATSGRSNEKLFF. The CDR3 DNA follows: TGTGCCACTTCGGGGAGGTCTAATGAAAAACTGTTTTTT.

This rearrangement joins TRBV7-6 to TRBJ2-3; the D is unclear. Trimming cost V 4 bases and J 2 bases, with 4 bases left between them. The CDR3 is 12 amino acids. The germline V gene encodes CDR1 SGHVS and CDR2 FNYEAQ. CDR3 region: CASSSYTDTQYF. The CDR3 DNA is TGTGCCAGCAGCTCTTACACAGATACGCAGTATTTT.

J is TRBJ1-5 and V is TRBV6-1; TRBD1 matches 8 bases. Germline CDR1 is MNHNS and CDR2 is SASEGT. The CDR3 covers 13 residues. Trimming removed 7 bases from V and 8 bases from J; junction bases left unmatched: 7. The CDR3 here is CASTWTGIEPQHF. CDR3 DNA: TGTGCCAGCACCTGGACAGGGATTGAGCCCCAGCATTTT.

A few counts support this clone. This sequence joins TRBV7-9 and TRBJ1-1; 9 nucleotides line up with TRBD1. CDR1 and CDR2 (germline): SEHNR, FQNEAQ (reference sequence). V gave up 5 bases and J gave up 5 bases; unmatched junction bases: 6. CDR3 length: 14 amino acids. DNA for the CDR3: TGTGCCAGCAGCCCTACAGGGGGCAGGACTGAAGCTTTCTTT. This sequence encodes CASSPTGGRTEAFF.

The chain carries TRBV18 and TRBJ1-4, with D uncertain. Germline CDR1 KGHSH, CDR2 LQKENI. CDR3 length equals 15 residues. Trimming cost V 3 bases and J 7 bases, with 15 bases left between them. For the CDR3, the DNA is TGTGCCAGCTCACCCTCCCCCGGGGAGGCTGAAAAACTGTTTTTT. Its protein product is CASSPSPGEAEKLFF. The entire variable domain, with the rest obtained from reference TRBV18 and TRBJ1-4, is as follows: NAGVMQNPRHLVRRRGQEARLRCSPMKGHSHVYWYRQLPEEGLKFMVYLQKENIIDESGMPKERFSAEFPKEGPSILRIQQVVRGDSAAYFCASSPSPGEAEKLFFGSGTQLSVL.

The V and J genes are TRBV28 and TRBJ2-7; 11 positions agree with TRBD2. CDR3 length: 17 residues. CDR1 and CDR2 (germline): MDHEN, SYDVKM. With 8 bases clipped from V and 5 bases from J, the junction kept 17 bases outside the gene matches. The CDR3 spells CASPPYGASGRTHEQYF. As DNA, the CDR3 is TGTGCCAGCCCCCCTTATGGGGCTAGCGGGAGGACCCACGAGCAGTACTTC.

V is TRBV5-1 and J is TRBJ2-5; D is unresolved. V shed 5 bases and J shed 5 bases, with 13 bases lying between them. Germline V gene sequence: CDR1 SGHRS, CDR2 YFSETQ. CDR3 length: 13 amino acids. The CDR3 protein is CASRLSGWETQYF. The CDR3 bases are TGCGCCAGCAGACTAAGTGGGTGGGAGACCCAGTACTTC.

V and J are TRBV6-6 and TRBJ1-4; D uncertain. In germline, CDR1 is MNHNY, CDR2 SVGAGI (reference sequence). With 7 bases removed from V and 5 bases from J, the gap between germline ends came to 14 bases. This CDR3 has 14 amino acids. CDR3 coding DNA: TGTGCCAGCACCTCTGGGAGCTCCAATGAAAAACTGTTTTTT. Translated, it gives CASTSGSSNEKLFF.

This chain joins TRBV19 and TRBJ1-2; TRBD1 agrees at 7 bases. The CDR3 runs to 14 residues. Germline V gives CDR1 LNHDA, CDR2 SQIVND (reference sequence). Germline trimming cut 3 bases from V and 4 bases from J; bases unmatched to any gene: 5. CDR3 loop: CASSILEGAYGYTF. Here the CDR3 DNA reads TGTGCCAGTAGTATTTTGGAGGGGGCCTATGGCTACACCTTC.

The J gene is TRBJ2-1, the V gene TRBV15; D gene uncertain. Germline loops: CDR1 LNHNV, CDR2 YYDKDF (reference sequence). The CDR3 totals 16 residues. The V and J ends lost 1 base and 7 bases respectively, with 17 bases between them. As DNA, the CDR3 is TGTGCCACCAGCAGAGGGTCGAGGCGGTCACTTAATGAGCAGTTCTTC. It translates to CATSRGSRRSLNEQFF.

This sequence joins TRBV4-2 and TRBJ2-1, with 8 bases identical to TRBD1. Trimming at V came to 5 bases and at J to 7 bases, leaving 7 bases not matched to a gene. This CDR3 is 14 amino acids long. Per the germline V gene, CDR1 is LGHNA and CDR2 is YNFKEQ. Here the CDR3 reads CASSDRGGVNEQFF. In nucleotides, the CDR3 is TGTGCCAGCAGCGACAGGGGAGGTGTTAATGAGCAGTTCTTC.

The chain carries TRBV19 and TRBJ1-2, with 7 positions matching TRBD1. J gave up 4 bases and V 7 bases, and 12 bases lay outside the gene matches. CDR3 size: 15 residues. Germline loops: CDR1 LNHDA, CDR2 SQIVND (reference sequence). The CDR3 nucleotides read TGTGCCAGTAAAGAAGGGGACAGAAACAGCTATGGCTACACCTTC. Translating gives CASKEGDRNSYGYTF.

This chain uses TRBV4-1 with TRBJ2-1; weak D call: TRBD1 (5 bases). Germline V lookup: CDR1 MGHRA, CDR2 YSYEKL. CDR3 length: 17 amino acids. Trimming pared 4 bases from V and 2 bases from J, leaving 18 bases between. This CDR3 reads CASSPIGVKGPYNEQFF. The CDR3 region has the DNA TGCGCCAGCAGCCCCATAGGGGTGAAGGGTCCCTACAATGAGCAGTTCTTC.

This clone appeared a few times. Other DNA sequences within the sample encode an identical CDR3. The rearrangement links TRBV11-3 to TRBJ2-1, with 8 positions matching TRBD2. Germline V gives CDR1 SGHNT, CDR2 YENEEA. J was trimmed by 6 bases and V by 1 base; bases with no gene match: 5. This CDR3 spans 15 amino acids. The CDR3 is CASSLGLAGSNEQFF. CDR3 in DNA: TGTGCCAGCAGCTTAGGGCTAGCGGGCTCCAATGAGCAGTTCTTC.

The gene calls are TRBV29-1 and TRBJ2-7; D perhaps matches TRBD2 (6 bases). CDR1 is SQVTM and CDR2 is ANQGSEA in the germline V gene. The CDR3 totals 11 residues. V lost 2 bases and J lost 12, with 14 bases in between. Here the CDR3 reads CSVERGGLRYF. CDR3 in DNA: TGCAGCGTTGAAAGGGGAGGCCTACGGTACTTC.

The V and J genes are TRBV28 and TRBJ2-7; TRBD2 aligns across 7 bases. This CDR3 comprises 14 residues. V gave up 2 bases and J gave up 4 bases; unmatched junction bases: 5. CDR1 and CDR2 from the germline V gene are MDHEN and SYDVKM. As DNA, the CDR3 is TGTGCCAGCAGTTTACCTAGCGGAGCTTACGAGCAGTACTTC. It yields the protein CASSLPSGAYEQYF.

This clone was seen more than once but under ten times. The chain joins TRBV4-2 to TRBJ2-1, with 8 bases matching TRBD2. In germline, CDR1 is LGHNA, CDR2 YNFKEQ. Trimming at V came to 0 bases and at J to 6 bases, leaving 4 bases not matched to a gene. This CDR3 comprises 15 residues. This CDR3 reads CASSQEIAGSNEQFF. DNA of the CDR3: TGTGCCAGCAGCCAAGAAATAGCGGGGTCCAATGAGCAGTTCTTC.

The V call is TRBV7-2, the J call TRBJ2-7, with TRBD2 matching over 10 bases. Losses at the gene ends were 2 bases for V and 1 base for J; bases not matched to a gene: 2. The CDR3 length is 15 residues. Looked up from germline, CDR1 is SGHTA and CDR2 is FQGNSA. The CDR3 bases are TGTGCCAGCAGCTTACTAGCGGGAGATTCCTACGAGCAGTACTTC. Protein sequence: CASSLLAGDSYEQYF.

The CDR3 loop reads CASSSLNSGRAQNEQFF. The CDR3 nucleotides read TGTGCCAGCAGCTCACTAAATAGCGGGAGGGCCCAAAATGAGCAGTTCTTC. The chain joins TRBV7-3 to TRBJ2-1; 11 bases agree with TRBD2. The germline gives CDR1 SGHTA, CDR2 FQGTGA. With 4 bases clipped from V and 7 bases from J, the junction kept 12 bases outside the gene matches. The CDR3 extends over 17 amino acids.

This chain joins TRBV2 and TRBJ2-7; maybe TRBD1 (5 bases). Trimming shortened V by 7 bases and J by 4 bases, and 11 bases separated the two germline ends. The germline V gene encodes CDR1 SNHLY and CDR2 FYNNEI. This CDR3 is 12 amino acids long. Written as DNA, the CDR3 is TGTGCCAGCATGCAGGGTTTATACGAGCAGTACTTC. Protein sequence: CASMQGLYEQYF.

The rearrangement joins TRBV11-2 to TRBJ2-3; 8 bases match TRBD2. The CDR3 totals 18 residues. Trimming took 5 bases from V and 6 from J; bases not matched to a gene: 19. Germline CDR1 and CDR2: SGHAT and FQNNGV. CDR3 sequence: CASSPIGGWRGEVDTQYF. In DNA form, the CDR3 reads TGTGCCAGCAGCCCTATAGGTGGTTGGCGGGGGGAGGTGGATACGCAGTATTTT.

The V call is TRBV5-6, the J call TRBJ1-1, with D possibly TRBD1 on 5 matching bases. Trimming removed 1 base at V and 2 bases at J, with 9 bases between. From germline, CDR1 is SGHDT and CDR2 YYEEEE. The CDR3 runs to 14 residues. CDR3 sequence (DNA): TGTGCCAGCAGCTTGAGGGGACTCAACACTGAAGCTTTCTTT. The encoded protein is CASSLRGLNTEAFF. The variable domain in full, completed from reference TRBV5-6 and TRBJ1-1, reads DAGVTQSPTHLIKTRGQQVTLRCSPKSGHDTVSWYQQALGQGPQFIFQYYEEEERQRGNFPDRFSGHQFPNYSSELNVNALLLGDSALYLCASSLRGLNTEAFFGQGTRLTVV.

This chain joins TRBV2 and TRBJ2-6; D possibly corresponds to TRBD1 (5 bases). CDR1 SNHLY and CDR2 FYNNEI come from the germline V gene. This CDR3 contains 14 residues. Trimming took 6 bases from V and 2 from J, leaving 8 bases between them. The CDR3 bases are TGTGCCAGCAGACAGGCGACTGGGGCCAACGTCCTGACTTTC. It encodes CASRQATGANVLTF. Looking up the rest from reference TRBV2 and TRBJ2-6 gives the full variable domain: EPEVTQTPSHQVTQMGQEVILRCVPISNHLYFYWYRQILGQKVEFLVSFYNNEISEKSEIFDDQFSVERPDGSNFTLKIRSTKLEDSAMYFCASRQATGANVLTFGAGSRLTVL.

The CDR3 region is CASSLGTGIGELFF. As DNA, the CDR3 is TGTGCCAGCAGCTTAGGGACAGGGATCGGGGAGCTGTTTTTT. The rearrangement joins TRBV7-6 to TRBJ2-2; 8 bases map to TRBD1. V dropped 1 base and J dropped 7; count of bases not matched to a gene: 2. Germline loops: CDR1 SGHVS, CDR2 FNYEAQ. CDR3 length equals 14 residues.

The chain joins TRBV4-1 to TRBJ1-3; D is undetermined. This CDR3 contains 12 residues. Germline CDR1 and CDR2: MGHRA and YSYEKL. V shed 1 base and J shed 6 bases, with 4 bases lying between them. CDR3 DNA sequence: TGCGCCAGCAGCCAAGGAGAAAACACCATATATTTT. Its protein product is CASSQGENTIYF.

The rearrangement links TRBV7-6 to TRBJ2-1; 8 bases agree with TRBD1. Trimming removed 5 bases from V and 7 bases from J; junction bases left unmatched: 7. Germline-derived CDR1 and CDR2 are SGHVS and FNYEAQ. CDR3 size: 14 residues. DNA for the CDR3: TGTGCCAGCAGCCTTAGGACAGGGTTTAATGAGCAGTTCTTC. Protein sequence: CASSLRTGFNEQFF.

This clone showed up just once. This chain uses TRBV6-1 with TRBJ1-4; 11 positions match TRBD1. Losses at the gene ends were 7 bases for V and 6 bases for J; bases not matched to a gene: 7. The CDR3 is made up of 15 amino acids. Germline loops: CDR1 MNHNS, CDR2 SASEGT. Written as DNA, the CDR3 is TGTGCCAGCATTGGACAGGGGGCATATGATGAAAAACTGTTTTTT. It codes for CASIGQGAYDEKLFF.

The rearrangement links TRBV27 to TRBJ1-4; 7 bases line up with TRBD1. CDR1 is MNHEY, CDR2 SMNVEV, per germline (reference sequence). The CDR3 sequence is 14 residues long. J was trimmed by 7 bases and V by 4 bases; bases with no gene match: 6. CDR3 in amino acids: CASSSTGRREKLFF. CDR3 nucleotides: TGTGCCAGCAGTTCGACAGGGCGACGTGAAAAACTGTTTTTT.